The rows below give T cell receptor beta chains drawn from one sample of a study of cytomegalovirus exposure and HLA in healthy donors. The method was immunoSEQ multiplex PCR; TCRdb's version includes in-frame clones alone and lacks a portion of them. Its table records some 130,000 clones. The specimen sequenced was PBMCs. The source of these receptors is a woman between 40 and 55 years old in good health and CMV-seropositive. Each CDR3 is given with its conserved first and last residue. The D gene is left open where the match is weak.

d_gene	v_gene	j_gene	CDR3aa	CDR3nt
TRBD1	TRBV6-1	TRBJ1-3	CASSRTGTNGNTIYF	TGTGCCAGCTCGCGGACAGGGACAAATGGAAACACCATATATTTT
NA	TRBV7-3	TRBJ2-6	CASSLGGAGANVLTF	TGTGCCAGCAGCTTAGGAGGGGCTGGGGCCAACGTCCTGACTTTC
TRBD2	TRBV7-2	TRBJ2-5	CASSLRRTSEETQYF	TGTGCCAGCAGCTTACGGAGGACTAGCGAGGAGACCCAGTACTTC
TRBD1	TRBV30	TRBJ2-1	CALTGVAPEQFF	TGTGCCTTGACAGGGGTGGCCCCTGAGCAGTTCTTC
NA	TRBV5-4	TRBJ2-2	CASSLGGRNTGELFF	TGTGCCAGCAGCTTGGGAGGGAGGAACACCGGGGAGCTGTTTTTT
NA	TRBV9	TRBJ2-1	CASSARGTDYNEQFF	TGTGCCAGCAGCGCCCGCGGGACAGATTACAATGAGCAGTTCTTC
TRBD2	TRBV5-1	TRBJ2-1	CASSLEPSGSPSNEQFF	TGCGCCAGCAGCTTGGAGCCTAGCGGGAGCCCGTCGAATGAGCAGTTCTTC
TRBD1	TRBV10-3	TRBJ2-2	CAISETGVNTGELFF	TGTGCCATCAGTGAGACAGGGGTAAACACCGGGGAGCTGTTTTTT
NA	TRBV29-1	TRBJ2-7	CSVGHSYEQYF	TGCAGCGTTGGTCACAGTTACGAGCAGTACTTC
NA	TRBV2	TRBJ1-3	CASSEASSGYSGNTIYF	TGTGCCAGCAGTGAAGCATCTTCGGGGTACTCTGGAAACACCATATATTTT
TRBD2	TRBV5-1	TRBJ2-1	CASSFLRGRSYNEQFF	TGCGCCAGCAGCTTCTTGCGCGGGAGGTCCTACAATGAGCAGTTCTTC
NA	TRBV4-1	TRBJ1-5	CASSQEHSPYRQPQHF	TGCGCCAGCAGCCAAGAGCATAGCCCGTATCGGCAGCCCCAGCATTTT
TRBD1	TRBV5-6	TRBJ2-6	CASSPDRAGANVLTF	TGTGCCAGCAGCCCCGACAGGGCTGGGGCCAACGTCCTGACTTTC
NA	TRBV7-3	TRBJ2-1	CASSARGAGDHNEQFF	TGTGCCAGCAGCGCCCGGGGGGCGGGAGACCACAATGAGCAGTTCTTC
NA	TRBV10-1	TRBJ2-2	CAGAVAGELFF	TGCGCCGGAGCAGTAGCCGGGGAGCTGTTTTTT
NA	TRBV5-7	TRBJ1-3	CASIHRRGNTIYF	TGTGCCAGCATTCACAGACGTGGAAACACCATATATTTT
NA	TRBV5-1	TRBJ2-5	CASSQAAGGLGTQYF	TGCGCCAGCAGCCAAGCGGCCGGGGGATTGGGGACCCAGTACTTC
TRBD2	TRBV5-4	TRBJ2-3	CASSTSGSTDTQYF	TGTGCCAGCAGCACTAGCGGAAGCACAGATACGCAGTATTTT
NA	TRBV27	TRBJ1-5	CASSNGPGHQPQHF	TGTGCCAGCTCGAATGGCCCTGGCCATCAGCCCCAGCATTTT
NA	TRBV6-5	TRBJ2-7	CASSMTVLSYEQYF	TGTGCCAGCTCCATGACAGTCCTCTCCTACGAGCAGTACTTC
TRBD2	TRBV5-1	TRBJ2-1	CASWDAGGLYNEQFF	TGCGCCAGCTGGGACGCGGGAGGCCTCTACAATGAGCAGTTCTTC
TRBD1	TRBV28	TRBJ1-1	CASRRPGTVNTEAFF	TGTGCCAGCAGGCGCCCCGGGACAGTTAACACTGAAGCTTTCTTT
NA	TRBV9	TRBJ2-2	CASSARASLTGELFF	TGTGCCAGCAGCGCGAGGGCTTCATTAACCGGGGAGCTGTTTTTT
NA	TRBV10-3	TRBJ1-5	CAISESGRDQPQHF	TGTGCCATCAGTGAGTCGGGGAGGGATCAGCCCCAGCATTTT
NA	TRBV7-3	TRBJ1-5	CASSLEGRGSNQPQHF	TGTGCCAGCAGCTTAGAGGGGCGGGGAAGCAATCAGCCCCAGCATTTT
NA	TRBV27	TRBJ2-7	CASSLGTGSSYEQYF	TGTGCCAGCAGTTTAGGGACCGGGAGCTCCTACGAGCAGTACTTC
TRBD2	TRBV29-1	TRBJ2-1	CSVDTSWGSGLAGNEQFF	TGCAGCGTTGACACCTCGTGGGGGTCCGGGCTAGCGGGTAATGAGCAGTTCTTC
NA	TRBV29-1	TRBJ2-7	CSVSTGPGGEQYF	TGCAGCGTATCGACAGGTCCGGGGGGCGAGCAGTACTTC
TRBD2	TRBV19	TRBJ2-7	CASSPRLAGLYEQYF	TGTGCCAGTAGTCCCCGACTAGCGGGACTTTACGAGCAGTACTTC
NA	TRBV2	TRBJ1-1	CASNPRGHLNTEAFF	TGTGCCAGCAACCCGCGGGGGCATCTTAACACTGAAGCTTTCTTT
TRBD1	TRBV6-1	TRBJ2-1	CASRGDSLNNEQFF	TGTGCCAGCAGAGGGGACAGCCTCAACAATGAGCAGTTCTTC
NA	TRBV5-1	TRBJ2-7	CASSFGTGSYEQYF	TGCGCCAGCAGCTTCGGGACTGGGAGTTACGAGCAGTACTTC
NA	TRBV11-2	TRBJ2-1	CASSSNPPYWESLYNEQFF	TGTGCCAGCAGTTCAAACCCCCCTTATTGGGAGAGTCTATACAATGAGCAGTTCTTC
NA	TRBV27	TRBJ1-1	CASSLSRGGTEAFF	TGTGCCAGCAGTTTATCTCGGGGAGGGACTGAAGCTTTCTTT
TRBD1	TRBV7-8	TRBJ2-7	CASSYPGTGIGEQYF	TGTGCCAGCAGCTACCCCGGGACAGGGATCGGGGAGCAGTACTTC
NA	TRBV7-9	TRBJ1-1	CASSLEVGLTLEAFF	TGTGCCAGCAGCTTAGAGGTCGGACTCACCCTAGAAGCTTTCTTT
TRBD2	TRBV18	TRBJ2-1	CASSTPFAGGGDNEQFF	TGTGCCAGCTCAACCCCCTTTGCGGGAGGAGGGGACAATGAGCAGTTCTTC
NA	TRBV11-3	TRBJ2-1	CASSPTRNNEQFF	TGTGCCAGCAGCCCTACTAGGAACAATGAGCAGTTCTTC
NA	TRBV7-3	TRBJ1-1	CASSLRRISGRGRVEDTEAFF	TGTGCCAGCAGCTTACGGAGGATATCCGGCAGGGGAAGAGTAGAGGACACTGAAGCTTTCTTT
TRBD1	TRBV28	TRBJ1-6	CASSTNVRWDRYSYNSPLHF	TGTGCCAGCAGTACAAACGTACGTTGGGACAGATACTCCTATAATTCACCCCTCCACTTT
NA	TRBV6-1	TRBJ1-1	CASSRPNTEAFF	TGTGCCAGCAGCCGTCCGAACACTGAAGCTTTCTTT
TRBD1	TRBV18	TRBJ2-7	CASSPSSGTGFYEQYF	TGTGCCAGCTCTCCGAGCTCCGGGACAGGGTTTTACGAGCAGTACTTC
NA	TRBV7-3	TRBJ2-4	CASSLEGPRNIQYF	TGTGCCAGCAGCTTAGAGGGCCCCAGAAACATTCAGTACTTC
NA	TRBV5-1	TRBJ1-3	CASSLSGQKSSGNTIYF	TGCGCCAGCAGCTTGTCTGGGCAGAAGAGCTCTGGAAACACCATATATTTT
NA	TRBV6-6	TRBJ2-5	CASSGRVLETQYF	TGTGCCAGCAGCGGCAGGGTATTGGAGACCCAGTACTTC
TRBD2	TRBV7-9	TRBJ2-3	CASSSLAGRVDTQYF	TGTGCCAGCAGCTCTTTAGCGGGGAGGGTAGATACGCAGTATTTT
TRBD1	TRBV13	TRBJ2-4	CASSPGTGGATKNIQYF	TGTGCCAGCAGCCCGGGAACAGGGGGTGCAACCAAAAACATTCAGTACTTC
TRBD2	TRBV10-3	TRBJ2-5	CAIAVGLAGETQYF	TGTGCCATCGCTGTCGGACTAGCGGGAGAGACCCAGTACTTC
NA	TRBV11-2	TRBJ2-5	CASSLGFSAKETQYF	TGTGCCAGCAGCTTAGGGTTTAGCGCAAAAGAGACCCAGTACTTC
TRBD1	TRBV19	TRBJ1-1	CASSLSKTGDTEAFF	TGTGCCAGTAGCCTATCTAAGACAGGGGACACTGAAGCTTTCTTT
TRBD2	TRBV4-1	TRBJ2-7	CASSQVLAGGYEQYF	TGCGCCAGCAGCCAAGTTCTAGCGGGTGGATACGAGCAGTACTTC
NA	TRBV15	TRBJ2-1	CATSRLGIGEGVEDEQFF	TGTGCCACCAGCCGTCTGGGAATCGGGGAGGGGGTAGAGGATGAGCAGTTCTTC
TRBD1	TRBV9	TRBJ2-3	CASSVTRGLDTQYF	TGTGCCAGCAGCGTGACCAGGGGGCTGGATACGCAGTATTTT